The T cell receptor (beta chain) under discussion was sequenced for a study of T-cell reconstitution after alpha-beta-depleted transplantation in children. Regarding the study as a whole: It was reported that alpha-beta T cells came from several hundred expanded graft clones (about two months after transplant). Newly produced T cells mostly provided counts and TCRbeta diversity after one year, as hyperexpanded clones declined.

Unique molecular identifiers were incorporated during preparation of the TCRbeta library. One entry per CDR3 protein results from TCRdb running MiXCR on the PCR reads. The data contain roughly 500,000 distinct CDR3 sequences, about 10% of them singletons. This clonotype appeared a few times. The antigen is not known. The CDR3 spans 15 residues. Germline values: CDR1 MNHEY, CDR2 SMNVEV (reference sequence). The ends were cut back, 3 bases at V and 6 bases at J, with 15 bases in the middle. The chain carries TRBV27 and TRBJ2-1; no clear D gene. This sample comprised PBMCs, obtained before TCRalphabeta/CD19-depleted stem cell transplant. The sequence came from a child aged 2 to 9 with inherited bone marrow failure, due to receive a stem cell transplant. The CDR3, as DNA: TGTGCCAGCAGTTTGGTCCCCAGCGCCGGCAATGAGCAGTTCTTC. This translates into CASSLVPSAGNEQFF.